Listed here is a single T cell receptor beta chain. PCR used 60 Vbeta primers and 13 Jbeta primers. Repertoires were generated with immunoSEQ multiplex PCR, while TCRdb's copy carries only in-frame clones and drops some. Of about 180,000 clones in the sample, around 80% are singletons; the top ten hold 2% to 3%. These data are taken from a study of cytomegalovirus exposure and HLA in healthy donors. The V gene lost 0 bases and the J gene lost 11 bases, with 17 bases spanning the gap. CDR1 is GTSNPN and CDR2 is SVGIG in the germline V gene (reference sequence). CDR3 length: 14 amino acids. Sequenced material: PBMCs. This clonotype was obtained from a woman in her twenties or thirties in good health and CMV-seropositive. J is TRBJ1-5 and V is TRBV30; TRBD1 might be the D (6 bases). CDR3 DNA sequence: TGTGCCTGGAGTGTACTGGACAGCCCCAGAGCCCAGCATTTT. As protein: CAWSVLDSPRAQHF. The full variable domain, in which reference TRBV30 and TRBJ1-5 provide the parts outside the CDR3, is SQTIHQWPATLVQPVGSPLSLECTVEGTSNPNLYWYRQAAGRGLQLLFYSVGIGQISSEVPQNLSASRPQDRQFILSSKKLLLSDSGFYLCAWSVLDSPRAQHFGDGTRLSIL.